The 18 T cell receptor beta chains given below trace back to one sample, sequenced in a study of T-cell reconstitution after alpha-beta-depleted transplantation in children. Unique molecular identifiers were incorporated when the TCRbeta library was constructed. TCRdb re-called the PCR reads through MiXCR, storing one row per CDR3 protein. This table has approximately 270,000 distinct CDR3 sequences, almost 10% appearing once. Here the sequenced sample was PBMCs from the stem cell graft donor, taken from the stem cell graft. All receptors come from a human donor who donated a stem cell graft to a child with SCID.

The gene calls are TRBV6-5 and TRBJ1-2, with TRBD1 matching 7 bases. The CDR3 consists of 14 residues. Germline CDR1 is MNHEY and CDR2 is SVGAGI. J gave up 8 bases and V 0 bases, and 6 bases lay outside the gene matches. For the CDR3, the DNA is TGTGCCAGCAGTTACTCGAACCAGGGGGAAGGCTACACCTTC. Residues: CASSYSNQGEGYTF.

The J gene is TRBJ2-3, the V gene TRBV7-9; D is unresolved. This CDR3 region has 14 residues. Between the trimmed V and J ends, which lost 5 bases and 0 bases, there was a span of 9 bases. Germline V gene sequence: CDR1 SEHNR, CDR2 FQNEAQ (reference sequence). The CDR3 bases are TGTGCCAGCAGCAACGTCGGGAGCACAGATACGCAGTATTTT. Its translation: CASSNVGSTDTQYF.

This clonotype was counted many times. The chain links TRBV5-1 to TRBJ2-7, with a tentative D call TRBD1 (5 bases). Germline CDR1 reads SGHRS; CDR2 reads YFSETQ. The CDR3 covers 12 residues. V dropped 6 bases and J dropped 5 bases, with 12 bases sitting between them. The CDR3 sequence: CASIPGMHEQYF. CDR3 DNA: TGCGCCAGCATCCCAGGGATGCACGAGCAGTACTTC.

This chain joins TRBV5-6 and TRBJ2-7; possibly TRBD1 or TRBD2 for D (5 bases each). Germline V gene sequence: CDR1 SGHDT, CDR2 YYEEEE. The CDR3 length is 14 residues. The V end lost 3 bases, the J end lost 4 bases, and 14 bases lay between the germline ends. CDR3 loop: CASSWGIGEYEQYF. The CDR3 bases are TGTGCCAGCAGCTGGGGGATCGGGGAATACGAGCAGTACTTC.

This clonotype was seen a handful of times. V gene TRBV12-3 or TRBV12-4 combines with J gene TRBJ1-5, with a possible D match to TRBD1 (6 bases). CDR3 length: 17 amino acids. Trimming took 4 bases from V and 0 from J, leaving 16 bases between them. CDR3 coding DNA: TGTGCCAGCAGTTGGGGCAGGGGCGGAATTAGCAATCAGCCCCAGCATTTT. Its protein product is CASSWGRGGISNQPQHF.

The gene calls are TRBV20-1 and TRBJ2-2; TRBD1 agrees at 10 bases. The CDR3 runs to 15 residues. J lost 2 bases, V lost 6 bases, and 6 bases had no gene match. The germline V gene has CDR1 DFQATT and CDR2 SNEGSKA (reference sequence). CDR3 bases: TGCAGTGCCGTCAGGACAGGGGGAAACACCGGGGAGCTGTTTTTT. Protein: CSAVRTGGNTGELFF.

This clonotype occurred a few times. The DNA for the CDR3 is TGCGCCAGCAGGCAAGCGGATTTTAATTCACCCCTCCACTTT. Translating gives CASRQADFNSPLHF. The gene calls are TRBV5-1 and TRBJ1-6; the D is unclear. The germline V and J ends were trimmed by 5 bases and 6 bases, with 12 bases remaining between them. Germline V gene data show CDR1 as SGHRS and CDR2 as YFSETQ. The CDR3 is 14 amino acids.

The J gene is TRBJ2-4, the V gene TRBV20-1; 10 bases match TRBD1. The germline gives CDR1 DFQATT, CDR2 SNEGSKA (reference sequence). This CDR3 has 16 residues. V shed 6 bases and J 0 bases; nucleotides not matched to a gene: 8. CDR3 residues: CSAPGTGDIAKNIQYF. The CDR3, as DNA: TGCAGTGCCCCCGGGACAGGGGACATAGCCAAAAACATTCAGTACTTC.

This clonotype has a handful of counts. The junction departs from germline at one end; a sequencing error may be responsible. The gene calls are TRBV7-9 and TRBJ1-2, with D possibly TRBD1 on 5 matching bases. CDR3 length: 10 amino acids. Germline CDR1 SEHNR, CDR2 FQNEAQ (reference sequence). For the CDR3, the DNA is TGTGCCAGCAGCAGAGGGACGGCCGCCTTC. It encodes CASSRGTAAF. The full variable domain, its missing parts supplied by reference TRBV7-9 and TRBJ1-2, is DTGVSQNPRHKITKRGQNVTFRCDPISEHNRLYWYRQTLGQGPEFLTYFQNEAQLEKSRLLSDRFSAERPKGSFSTLEIQRTEQGDSAMYLCASSRGTAAFGSGTRLTVV.

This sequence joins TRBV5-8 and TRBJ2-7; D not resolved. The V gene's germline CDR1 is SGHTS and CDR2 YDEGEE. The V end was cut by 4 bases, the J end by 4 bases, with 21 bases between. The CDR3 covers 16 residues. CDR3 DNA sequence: TGTGCCAGCAGCCCTGGAGTCGACAATGGCGTGTACGAGCAGTACTTC. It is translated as CASSPGVDNGVYEQYF.

CDR3 residues: CAISESQGTLHTEAFF. CDR3 nucleotide sequence: TGTGCCATCAGTGAGTCCCAGGGAACTCTCCACACTGAAGCTTTCTTT. This chain links TRBV10-3 with TRBJ1-1; tentatively, D is TRBD1 (5 bases). The V end lost 0 bases, the J end lost 3 bases, and 14 bases lay between the germline ends. Germline V lookup: CDR1 ENHRY, CDR2 SYGVKD. The CDR3 sequence is 16 residues long.

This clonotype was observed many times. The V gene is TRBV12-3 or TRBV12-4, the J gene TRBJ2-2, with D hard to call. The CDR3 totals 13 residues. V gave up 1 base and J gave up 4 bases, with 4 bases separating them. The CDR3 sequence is CASSLGVTGELFF. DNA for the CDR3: TGTGCCAGCAGTTTAGGAGTCACCGGGGAGCTGTTTTTT.

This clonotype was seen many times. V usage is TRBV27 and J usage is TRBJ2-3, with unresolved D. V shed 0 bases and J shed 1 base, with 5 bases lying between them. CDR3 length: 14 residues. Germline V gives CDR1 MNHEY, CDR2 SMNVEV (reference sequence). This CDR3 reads CASSLSVGTDTQYF. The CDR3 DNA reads TGTGCCAGCAGTTTATCGGTGGGCACAGATACGCAGTATTTT.

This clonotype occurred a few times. CDR3 sequence reads: CASLRGGGNQPQHF. The CDR3 coding sequence is TGTGCCAGCCTCCGGGGTGGAGGCAATCAGCCCCAGCATTTT. V and J are TRBV2 and TRBJ1-5, with no clear D. Germline CDR1 reads SNHLY; CDR2 reads FYNNEI. The length of the CDR3 is 14 residues. Trimming stripped 8 bases from V and 2 bases from J, with 13 bases between.

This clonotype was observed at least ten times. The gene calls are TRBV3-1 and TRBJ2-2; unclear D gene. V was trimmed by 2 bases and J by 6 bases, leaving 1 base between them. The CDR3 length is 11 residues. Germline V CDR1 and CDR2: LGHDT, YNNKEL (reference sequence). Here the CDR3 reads CASSQSGELFF. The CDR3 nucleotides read TGTGCCAGCAGCCAATCCGGGGAGCTGTTTTTT.

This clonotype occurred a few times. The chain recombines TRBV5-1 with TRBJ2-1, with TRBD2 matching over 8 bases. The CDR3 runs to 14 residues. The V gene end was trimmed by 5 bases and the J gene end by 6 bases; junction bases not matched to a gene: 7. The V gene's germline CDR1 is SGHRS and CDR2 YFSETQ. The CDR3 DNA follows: TGCGCCAGCAGTAGACGGGGGGGTTCCAATGAGCAGTTCTTC. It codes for CASSRRGGSNEQFF.

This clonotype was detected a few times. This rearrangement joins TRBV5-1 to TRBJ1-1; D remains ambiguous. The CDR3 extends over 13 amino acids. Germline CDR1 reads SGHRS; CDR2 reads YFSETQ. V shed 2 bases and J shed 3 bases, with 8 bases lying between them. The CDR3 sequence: CASSFGEYTEAFF. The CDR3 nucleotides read TGCGCCAGCAGCTTTGGGGAATACACTGAAGCTTTCTTT.

This CDR3 reads CSAREPSGANQPQHF. The CDR3 DNA is TGCAGTGCTAGAGAGCCCTCGGGGGCAAATCAGCCCCAGCATTTT. This chain uses TRBV20-1 with TRBJ1-5; perhaps TRBD1 as D (6 bases). Trimming left V 0 bases short and J 4 bases short, with 13 bases between. Germline CDR1 and CDR2: DFQATT and SNEGSKA (reference sequence). The CDR3 contains 15 residues.